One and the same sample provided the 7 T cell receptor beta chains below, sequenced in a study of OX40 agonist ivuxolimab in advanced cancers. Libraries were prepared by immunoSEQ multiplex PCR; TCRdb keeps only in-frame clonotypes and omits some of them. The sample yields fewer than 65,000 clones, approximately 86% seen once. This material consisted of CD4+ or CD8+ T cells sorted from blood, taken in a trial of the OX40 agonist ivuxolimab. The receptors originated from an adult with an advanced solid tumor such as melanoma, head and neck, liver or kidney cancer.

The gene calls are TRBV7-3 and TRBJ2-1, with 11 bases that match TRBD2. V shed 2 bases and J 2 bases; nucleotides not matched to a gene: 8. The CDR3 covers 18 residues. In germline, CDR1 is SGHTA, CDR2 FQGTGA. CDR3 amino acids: CASSLVLAGGRTYNEQFF. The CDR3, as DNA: TGTGCCAGCAGCTTAGTCCTAGCGGGAGGTAGAACCTACAATGAGCAGTTCTTC.

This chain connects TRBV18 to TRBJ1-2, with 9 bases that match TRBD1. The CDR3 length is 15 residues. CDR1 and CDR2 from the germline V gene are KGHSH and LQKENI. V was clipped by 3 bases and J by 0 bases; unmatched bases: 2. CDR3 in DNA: TGTGCCAGCTCACCGGGACAGGGCCCTAACTATGGCTACACCTTC. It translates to CASSPGQGPNYGYTF.

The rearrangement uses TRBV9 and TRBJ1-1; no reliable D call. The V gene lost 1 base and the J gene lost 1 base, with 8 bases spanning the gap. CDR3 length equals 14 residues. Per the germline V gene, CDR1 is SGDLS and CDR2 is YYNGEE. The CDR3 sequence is CASSVRTANTEAFF. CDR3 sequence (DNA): TGTGCCAGCAGCGTAAGGACGGCGAACACTGAAGCTTTCTTT.

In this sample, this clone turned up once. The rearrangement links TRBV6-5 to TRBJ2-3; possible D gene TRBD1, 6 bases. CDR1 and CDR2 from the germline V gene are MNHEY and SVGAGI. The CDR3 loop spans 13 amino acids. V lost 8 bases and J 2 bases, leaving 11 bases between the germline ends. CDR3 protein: CASLWTDTDTQYF. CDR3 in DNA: TGTGCCAGCCTATGGACAGACACAGATACGCAGTATTTT.

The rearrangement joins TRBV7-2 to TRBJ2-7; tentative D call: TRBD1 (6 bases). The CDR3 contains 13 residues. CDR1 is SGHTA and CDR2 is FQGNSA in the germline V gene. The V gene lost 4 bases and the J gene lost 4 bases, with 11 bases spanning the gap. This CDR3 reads CASSSVGQYEQYF. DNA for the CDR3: TGTGCCAGCAGCTCCGTAGGACAGTACGAGCAGTACTTC.

The CDR3 DNA follows: TGCGCCAGCAGCTTTGAGCGGGGGAGCACAGATACGCAGTATTTT. Its translation is CASSFERGSTDTQYF. V is TRBV5-1 and J is TRBJ2-3, with TRBD2 matching 8 bases. V trimming: 2 bases; J trimming: 0 bases; junction bases outside the gene matches: 2. From germline, CDR1 is SGHRS and CDR2 YFSETQ. This CDR3 comprises 15 residues.

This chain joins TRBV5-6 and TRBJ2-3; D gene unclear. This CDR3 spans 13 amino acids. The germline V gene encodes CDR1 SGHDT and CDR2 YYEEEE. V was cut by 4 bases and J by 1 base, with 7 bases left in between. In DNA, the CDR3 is TGTGCCAGCAGCGATGGACGCACAGATACGCAGTATTTT. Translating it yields CASSDGRTDTQYF.